This TCR beta chain was found in a study of CXCR3-negative and CXCR3-positive naive CD8 T cells. Study results and limitations: TRB CDR3 hydrophobicity was greater in CXCR3-positive naive cells than in CXCR3-negative naive cells.

Comments on this clonotype: Its antigen is unidentified.

5' RACE with UMI labels generated the TRB cDNA libraries. With the 5' RACE reads reprocessed, TCRdb shows one record per CDR3 protein and no DNA. The table for this sample gives tens of thousands of distinct CDR3 sequences. The germline V gene encodes CDR1 SQVTM and CDR2 ANQGSEA. There are 14 residues in the CDR3. This receptor was taken from a human donor in good health. Some clones in this sample may be carry-over from other donors' samples. Source material: naive CXCR3+ CD8+ T cells from blood. Subset described: CD45RO-CCR7+CD27+CD95- naive CD8+ T cells expressing CXCR3 (TNR3+). The V gene is TRBV29-1, the J gene TRBJ2-7; the D call from TCRdb, TRBD1, cannot be confirmed without DNA. CDR3 sequence: CSVEDGNRAYEQYF.